This T cell receptor (beta chain) comes out of a study of blood T cell repertoires in COVID-19. Overall study: Sites in the United States, Italy and Spain provided acute and convalescent COVID-19 samples. The analysed material was cDNA or gDNA that came from T cells, B-cell-depleted T cells, or PBMCs.

Study processing details: Reference gene primer amplification gave estimated nucleated cell counts. Repertoires were generated with immunoSEQ multiplex PCR, while TCRdb's copy carries only in-frame clones and drops some. V, J and clone size reflect that table, while D and trimming were determined from the DNA. The data show around 230,000 clones, 80% to 85% seen once. There are 16 residues in the CDR3. V was pared by 5 bases and J by 4 bases, with 11 bases of the junction left unmatched. Per the germline V gene, CDR1 is SEHNR and CDR2 is FQNEAQ (reference sequence). The source is a woman aged 60-75 years with active or convalescent COVID-19. Sequencing was carried out using peripheral blood. This rearrangement joins TRBV7-9 to TRBJ2-5; 9 nucleotides line up with TRBD2. CDR3 region: CASSPLGLAGIETQYF. The CDR3 region has the DNA TGTGCCAGCAGCCCTCTCGGGCTAGCGGGGATAGAGACCCAGTACTTC.